This TCR beta chain comes out of a study of OX40 agonist ivuxolimab in advanced cancers. The overall study: At just under 85% male, the cohort had a mean age of 60 years, ranging from about 20 to 80.

Study outcomes and limitations: Normalized T-cell clonal expansion was also low in some nonresponders. Expanded peripheral T cell antigen specificity was not determined. Among T cells, CD8+ cells averaged more expanded clones than CD4+ cells.

This CDR3 is built from 16 residues. Germline values: CDR1 MNHEY, CDR2 SMNVEV (reference sequence). The germline V and J ends were trimmed by 1 base and 0 bases, with 11 bases remaining between them. Note on this clone: The antigen remains unidentified.

Produced via immunoSEQ multiplex PCR; TCRdb's table is partial and in-frame only. The profile shows tens of thousands of clones, approximately 91% of them singletons. This TCR derives from an adult with an advanced solid tumor such as melanoma, head and neck, liver or kidney cancer. The specimen comprised CD4+ or CD8+ T cells sorted from blood, sampled in a trial of the OX40 agonist ivuxolimab. The chain combines TRBV27 with TRBJ2-3; D is undetermined. The CDR3 DNA reads as TGTGCCAGCAGTTTATTGGGCAGCGAGAGCACAGATACGCAGTATTTT. Translated, it gives CASSLLGSESTDTQYF.